The following is a T cell receptor (beta chain) sequence with its context. The authors' processing: Counts of nucleated cells, estimated from reference gene primer amplification, were obtained. Sequencing was performed with immunoSEQ multiplex PCR; in TCRdb, only in-frame clones are kept and a portion is missing. The DNA was the basis for D and trimming; V, J and clone size are from that table. The sample contains fewer than 85,000 clones, about 88% of which appear only once. The data originate from a study of blood T cell repertoires in COVID-19. The CDR3 covers 13 residues. Trimming took 5 bases from V and 7 from J, leaving 14 bases between them. In germline, CDR1 is MNHEY, CDR2 SVGAGI.

What was sequenced was peripheral blood. The source is a human donor in a cohort sampled during active COVID-19. The V and J genes are TRBV6-5 and TRBJ1-2, with D possibly TRBD1 on 5 matching bases. CDR3 sequence (DNA): TGTGCCAGCAGTCACCAGGAGGGGCTTGGCTACACCTTC. Its translation: CASSHQEGLGYTF.